This T cell receptor beta chain is drawn from a study of blood T cell repertoires in COVID-19. About the research overall: Sites in the United States, Italy and Spain provided acute and convalescent COVID-19 samples. PBMCs, B-cell-depleted T cells, or T cells were the source of the cDNA or gDNA that made up the material.

CDR3 length equals 13 residues. The V and J ends lost 2 bases and 5 bases respectively, with 7 bases between them. The germline V gene has CDR1 SGHRS and CDR2 YFSETQ. Libraries were prepared by immunoSEQ multiplex PCR; TCRdb keeps only in-frame clonotypes and omits some of them. The repertoire holds over 150,000 clones, with 76% as singletons. The V gene is TRBV5-1, the J gene TRBJ2-2, with D possibly being TRBD1 (5 bases). The sample taken for sequencing was peripheral blood. The TCR originated in a woman over 75 with acute or convalescent COVID-19. CDR3 in DNA: TGCGCCAGCAGCTTCCAGGGTACCGGGGAGCTGTTTTTT. Protein product: CASSFQGTGELFF.